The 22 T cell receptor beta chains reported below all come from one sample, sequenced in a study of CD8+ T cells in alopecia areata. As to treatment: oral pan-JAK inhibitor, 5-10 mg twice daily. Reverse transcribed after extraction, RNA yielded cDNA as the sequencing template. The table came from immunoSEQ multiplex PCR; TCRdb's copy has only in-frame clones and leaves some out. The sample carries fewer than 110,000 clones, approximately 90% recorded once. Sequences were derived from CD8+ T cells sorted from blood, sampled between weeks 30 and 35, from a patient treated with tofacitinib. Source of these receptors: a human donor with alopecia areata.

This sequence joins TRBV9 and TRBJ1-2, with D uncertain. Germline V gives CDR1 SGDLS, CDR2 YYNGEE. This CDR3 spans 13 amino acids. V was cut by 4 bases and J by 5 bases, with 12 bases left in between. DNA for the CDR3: TGTGCCAGCAGCCCCTCGGAGCCTTATGGCTACACCTTC. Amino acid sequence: CASSPSEPYGYTF.

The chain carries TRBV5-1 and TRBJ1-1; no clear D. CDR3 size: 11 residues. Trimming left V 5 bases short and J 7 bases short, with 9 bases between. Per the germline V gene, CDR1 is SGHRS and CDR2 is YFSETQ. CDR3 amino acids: CASSATGEAFF. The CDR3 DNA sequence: TGCGCCAGCAGTGCGACGGGTGAAGCTTTCTTT.

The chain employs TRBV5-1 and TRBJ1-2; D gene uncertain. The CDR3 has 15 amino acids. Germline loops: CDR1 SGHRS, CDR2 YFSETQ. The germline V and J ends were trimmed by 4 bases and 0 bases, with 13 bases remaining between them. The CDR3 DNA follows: TGCGCCAGCAGCCCTGGCCCACGAACTAACTATGGCTACACCTTC. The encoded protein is CASSPGPRTNYGYTF.

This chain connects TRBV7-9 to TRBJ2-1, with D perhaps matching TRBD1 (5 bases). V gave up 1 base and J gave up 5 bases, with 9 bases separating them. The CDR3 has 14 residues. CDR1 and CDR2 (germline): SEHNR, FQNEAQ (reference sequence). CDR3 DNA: TGTGCCAGCAGCTTAGTCGAAGGGGACAATGAGCAGTTCTTC. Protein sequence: CASSLVEGDNEQFF.

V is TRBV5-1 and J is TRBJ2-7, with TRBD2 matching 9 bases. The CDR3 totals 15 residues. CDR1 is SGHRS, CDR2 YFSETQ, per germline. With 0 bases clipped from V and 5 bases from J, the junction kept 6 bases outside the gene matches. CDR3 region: CASSLVSGSFNEQYF. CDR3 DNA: TGCGCCAGCAGCTTGGTTAGCGGGAGTTTCAACGAGCAGTACTTC. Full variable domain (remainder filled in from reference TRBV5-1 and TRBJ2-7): KAGVTQTPRYLIKTRGQQVTLSCSPISGHRSVSWYQQTPGQGLQFLFEYFSETQRNKGNFPGRFSGRQFSNSRSEMNVSTLELGDSALYLCASSLVSGSFNEQYFGPGTRLTVT.

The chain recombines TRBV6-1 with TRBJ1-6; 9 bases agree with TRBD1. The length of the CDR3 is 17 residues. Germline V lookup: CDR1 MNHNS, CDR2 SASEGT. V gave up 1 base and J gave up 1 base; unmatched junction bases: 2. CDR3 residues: CASSEDRGPSYNSPLHF. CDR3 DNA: TGTGCCAGCAGTGAAGACAGGGGGCCATCCTATAATTCACCCCTCCACTTT.

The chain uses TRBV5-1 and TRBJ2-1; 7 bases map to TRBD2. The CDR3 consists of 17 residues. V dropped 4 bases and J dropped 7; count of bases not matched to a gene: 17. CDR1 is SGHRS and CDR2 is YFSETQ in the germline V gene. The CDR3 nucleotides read TGCGCCAGCAGCCCCCAGCCAGGAGCGGGACCATTGAATGAGCAGTTCTTC. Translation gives CASSPQPGAGPLNEQFF.

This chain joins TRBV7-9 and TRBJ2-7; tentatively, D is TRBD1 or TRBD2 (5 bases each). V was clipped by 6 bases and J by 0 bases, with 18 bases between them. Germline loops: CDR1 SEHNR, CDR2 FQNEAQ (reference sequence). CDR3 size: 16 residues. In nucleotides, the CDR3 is TGTGCCAGCAGGCATCCACTAGGGGAAAGCTCCTACGAGCAGTACTTC. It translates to CASRHPLGESSYEQYF.

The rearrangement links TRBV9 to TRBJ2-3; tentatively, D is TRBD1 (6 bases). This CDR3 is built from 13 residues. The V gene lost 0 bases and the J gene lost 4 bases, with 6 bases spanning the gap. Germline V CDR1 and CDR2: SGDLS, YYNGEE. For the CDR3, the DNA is TGTGCCAGCAGCGTAGAGGGGGCAGATACGCAGTATTTT. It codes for CASSVEGADTQYF.

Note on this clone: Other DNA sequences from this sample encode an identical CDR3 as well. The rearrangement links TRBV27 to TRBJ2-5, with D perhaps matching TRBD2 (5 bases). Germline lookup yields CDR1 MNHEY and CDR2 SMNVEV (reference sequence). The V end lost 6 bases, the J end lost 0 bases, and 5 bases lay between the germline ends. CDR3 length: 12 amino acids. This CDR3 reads CASRDYQETQYF. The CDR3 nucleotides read TGTGCCAGCAGGGACTACCAAGAGACCCAGTACTTC.

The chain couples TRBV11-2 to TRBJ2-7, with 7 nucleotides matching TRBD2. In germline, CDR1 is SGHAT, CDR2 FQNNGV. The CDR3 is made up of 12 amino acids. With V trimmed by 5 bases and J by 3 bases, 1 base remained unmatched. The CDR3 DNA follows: TGTGCCAGCAGCCCGGGGGGCTACGAGCAGTACTTC. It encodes CASSPGGYEQYF.

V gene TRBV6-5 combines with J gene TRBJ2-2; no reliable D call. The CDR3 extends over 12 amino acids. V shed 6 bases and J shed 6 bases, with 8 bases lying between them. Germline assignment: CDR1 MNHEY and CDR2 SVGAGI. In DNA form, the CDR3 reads TGTGCCAGCAGCCAAGGAGCCGGGGAGCTGTTTTTT. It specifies CASSQGAGELFF.

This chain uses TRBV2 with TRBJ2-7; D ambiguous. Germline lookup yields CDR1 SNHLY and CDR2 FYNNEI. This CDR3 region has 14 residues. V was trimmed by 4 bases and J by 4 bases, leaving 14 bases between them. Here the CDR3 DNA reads TGTGCCAGCAGTGTGGCCGGTCCCGGGTACGAGCAGTACTTC. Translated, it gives CASSVAGPGYEQYF.

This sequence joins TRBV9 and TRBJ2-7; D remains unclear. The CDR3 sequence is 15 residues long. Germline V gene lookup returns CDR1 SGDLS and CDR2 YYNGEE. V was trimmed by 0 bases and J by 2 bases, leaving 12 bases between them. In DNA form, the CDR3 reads TGTGCCAGCAGCGTAGATGTTTCCCTTACCTACGAGCAGTACTTC. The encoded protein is CASSVDVSLTYEQYF. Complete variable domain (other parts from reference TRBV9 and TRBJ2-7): DSGVTQTPKHLITATGQRVTLRCSPRSGDLSVYWYQQSLDQGLQFLIQYYNGEERAKGNILERFSAQQFPDLHSELNLSSLELGDSALYFCASSVDVSLTYEQYFGPGTRLTVT.

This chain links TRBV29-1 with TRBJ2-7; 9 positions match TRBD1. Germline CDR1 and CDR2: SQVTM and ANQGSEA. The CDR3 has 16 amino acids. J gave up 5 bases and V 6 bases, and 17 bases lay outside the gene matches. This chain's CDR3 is CSVGPGQGPVWDEQYF. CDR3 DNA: TGCAGCGTGGGCCCGGGACAGGGACCCGTCTGGGACGAGCAGTACTTC.

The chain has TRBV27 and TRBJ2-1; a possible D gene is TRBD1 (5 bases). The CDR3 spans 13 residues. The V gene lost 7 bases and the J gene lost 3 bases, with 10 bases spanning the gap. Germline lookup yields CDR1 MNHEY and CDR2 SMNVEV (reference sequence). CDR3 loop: CASTATDYNEQFF. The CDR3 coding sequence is TGTGCCAGCACAGCGACAGACTACAATGAGCAGTTCTTC.

This CDR3 reads CASRGTSFTRFF. CDR3 nucleotide sequence: TGCGCCAGCAGGGGCACTAGCTTCACGCGGTTCTTC. This sequence joins TRBV10-2 and TRBJ2-1, with D perhaps matching TRBD2 (6 bases). The V gene lost 6 bases and the J gene lost 15 bases, with 18 bases spanning the gap. There are 12 residues in the CDR3. Germline lookup yields CDR1 WSHSY and CDR2 SAAADI.

The CDR3 reads CASSDRGPSTDTQYF. Here the CDR3 DNA reads TGTGCCAGCAGCGACAGGGGGCCTAGCACAGATACGCAGTATTTT. The chain has TRBV9 and TRBJ2-3; TRBD1 agrees at 9 bases. Germline CDR1 SGDLS, CDR2 YYNGEE. The CDR3 is 15 residues long. Unmatched junction bases numbered 2, after V lost 3 bases and J lost 0 bases.

CDR3 bases: TGTGCCTGGACGCGGGAGAACACAGATACGCAGTATTTT. As protein: CAWTRENTDTQYF. The chain combines TRBV30 with TRBJ2-3; 7 bases are shared with TRBD2. Trimming removed 4 bases from V and 2 bases from J; junction bases left unmatched: 3. Germline CDR1 reads GTSNPN; CDR2 reads SVGIG (reference sequence). The length of the CDR3 is 13 residues.

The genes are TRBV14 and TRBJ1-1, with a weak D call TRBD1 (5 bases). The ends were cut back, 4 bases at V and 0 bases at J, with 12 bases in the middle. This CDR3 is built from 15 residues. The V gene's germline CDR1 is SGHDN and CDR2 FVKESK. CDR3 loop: CASSPDSYMNTEAFF. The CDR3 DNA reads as TGTGCCAGCAGCCCAGACAGCTACATGAACACTGAAGCTTTCTTT.

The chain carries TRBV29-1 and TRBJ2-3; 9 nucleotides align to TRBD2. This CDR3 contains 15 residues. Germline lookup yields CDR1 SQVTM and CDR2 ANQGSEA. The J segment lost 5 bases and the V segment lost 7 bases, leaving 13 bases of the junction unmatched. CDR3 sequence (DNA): TGCAGCGCCGAGGAGATAGCGGGAGCCGTAGATACGCAGTATTTT. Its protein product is CSAEEIAGAVDTQYF.

CDR3 region: CSVEASSGGVTDTQYF. The DNA for the CDR3 is TGCAGCGTTGAAGCCTCTAGCGGGGGGGTCACAGATACGCAGTATTTT. The chain carries TRBV29-1 and TRBJ2-3, with 12 nucleotides matching TRBD2. V dropped 1 base and J dropped 2; count of bases not matched to a gene: 4. The germline gives CDR1 SQVTM, CDR2 ANQGSEA. CDR3 size: 16 residues.